This paragraph covers one T cell receptor (beta chain) sequence. No antigen is known for it. Trimming removed 0 bases from V and 0 bases from J, with 8 bases in between. In germline, CDR1 is SGHRS, CDR2 YFSETQ. The CDR3 loop spans 15 amino acids. This entry comes from a study of long-term antiretroviral therapy in people with HIV. No fewer than two post-ART and no fewer than one pre-ART PBMC samples existed for each donor. Until DNA extraction, the samples held between about 0.9-10 million cryopreserved PBMC. The immunoSEQ assay was v3.0, run at survey level. This table comes from immunoSEQ multiplex PCR, and its TCRdb copy is limited to in-frame clones, with some not included. The sample records roughly 28,000 clones, approximately 78% being singletons. Points from the study as a whole: In samples taken after ART, diversity increased but remained below transplant donor control levels.

The sequenced sample was unsorted PBMCs, obtained 2.9 years after starting antiretroviral therapy. The source is a man in his fifties or sixties with HIV. The chain is built from TRBV5-1 and TRBJ2-3; no clear D. The CDR3 DNA follows: TGCGCCAGCAGCTTGGACAGTTCTAGCACAGATACGCAGTATTTT. It codes for CASSLDSSSTDTQYF.